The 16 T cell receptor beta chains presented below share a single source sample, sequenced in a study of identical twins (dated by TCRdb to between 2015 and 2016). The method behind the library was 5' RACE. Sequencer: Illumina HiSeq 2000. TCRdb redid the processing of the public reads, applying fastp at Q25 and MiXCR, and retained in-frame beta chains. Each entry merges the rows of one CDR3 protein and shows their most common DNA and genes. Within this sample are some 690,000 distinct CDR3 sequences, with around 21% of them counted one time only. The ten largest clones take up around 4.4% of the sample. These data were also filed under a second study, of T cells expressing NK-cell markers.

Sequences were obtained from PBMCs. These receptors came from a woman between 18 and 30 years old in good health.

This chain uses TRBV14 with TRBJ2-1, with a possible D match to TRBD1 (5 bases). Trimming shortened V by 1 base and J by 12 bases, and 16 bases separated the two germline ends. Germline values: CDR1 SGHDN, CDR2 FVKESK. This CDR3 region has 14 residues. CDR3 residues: CASSQGLGRAPQFF. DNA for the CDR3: TGTGCCAGCAGCCAAGGGCTGGGCAGGGCGCCGCAGTTCTTC.

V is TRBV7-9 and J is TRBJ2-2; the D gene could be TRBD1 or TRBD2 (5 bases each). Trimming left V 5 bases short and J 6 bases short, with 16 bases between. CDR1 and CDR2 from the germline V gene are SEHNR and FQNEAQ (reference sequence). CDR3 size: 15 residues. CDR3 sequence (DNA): TGTGCCAGCAGCCCCGCACGGGGCGCGTCCGGGGAGCTGTTTTTT. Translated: CASSPARGASGELFF.

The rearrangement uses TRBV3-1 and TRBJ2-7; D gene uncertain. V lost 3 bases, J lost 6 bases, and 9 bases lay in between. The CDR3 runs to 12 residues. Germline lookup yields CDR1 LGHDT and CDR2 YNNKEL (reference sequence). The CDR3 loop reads CASSQAFSEQYF. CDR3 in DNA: TGTGCCAGCAGCCAGGCGTTCTCCGAGCAGTACTTC.

The CDR3 region has the DNA TGCGCCAGCACTGATCAGGGCGGGGGTGAAAAACTGTTTTTT. This translates into CASTDQGGGEKLFF. The rearrangement links TRBV5-1 to TRBJ1-4; a weak D match, TRBD1 (5 bases). Germline V CDR1 and CDR2: SGHRS, YFSETQ. The CDR3 extends over 14 amino acids. V lost 6 bases, J lost 7 bases, and 16 bases lay in between.

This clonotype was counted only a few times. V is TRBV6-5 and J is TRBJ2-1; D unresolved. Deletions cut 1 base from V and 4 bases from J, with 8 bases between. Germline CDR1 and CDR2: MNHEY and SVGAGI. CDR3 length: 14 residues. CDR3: CASSYFRTYNEQFF. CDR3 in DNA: TGTGCCAGCAGTTACTTCAGGACGTACAATGAGCAGTTCTTC.

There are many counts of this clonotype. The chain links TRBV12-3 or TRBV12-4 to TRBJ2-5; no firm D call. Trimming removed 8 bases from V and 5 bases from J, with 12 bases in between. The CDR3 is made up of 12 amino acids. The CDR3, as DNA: TGTGCCAGCCGAAAGGGTGGGGAGACCCAGTACTTC. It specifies CASRKGGETQYF.

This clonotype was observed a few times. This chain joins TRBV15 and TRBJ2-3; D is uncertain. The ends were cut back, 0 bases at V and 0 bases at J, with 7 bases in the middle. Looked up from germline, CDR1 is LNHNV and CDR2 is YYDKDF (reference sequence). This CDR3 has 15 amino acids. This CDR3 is CATSREVQSTDTQYF. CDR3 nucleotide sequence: TGTGCCACCAGCAGAGAGGTACAGAGCACAGATACGCAGTATTTT.

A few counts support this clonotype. The CDR3 reads CSARDSGGNTIYF. CDR3 DNA sequence: TGCAGTGCTAGAGATTCCGGGGGAAACACCATATATTTT. V gene TRBV20-1 combines with J gene TRBJ1-3, with D unclear. V lost 0 bases and J 4 bases, leaving 7 bases between the germline ends. From germline, CDR1 is DFQATT and CDR2 SNEGSKA (reference sequence). The CDR3 sequence is 13 residues long.

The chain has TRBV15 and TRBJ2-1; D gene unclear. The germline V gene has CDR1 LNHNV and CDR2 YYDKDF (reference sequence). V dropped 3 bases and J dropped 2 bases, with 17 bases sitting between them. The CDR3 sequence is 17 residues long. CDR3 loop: CATSSFSASSAYNEQFF. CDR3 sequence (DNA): TGTGCCACCAGCAGCTTTTCAGCAAGCTCAGCCTACAATGAGCAGTTCTTC.

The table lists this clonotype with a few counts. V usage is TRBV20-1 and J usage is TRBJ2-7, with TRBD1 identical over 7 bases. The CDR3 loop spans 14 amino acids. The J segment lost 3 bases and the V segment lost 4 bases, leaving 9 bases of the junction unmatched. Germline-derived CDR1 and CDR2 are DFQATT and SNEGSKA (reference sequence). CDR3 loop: CSATPTGINYEQYF. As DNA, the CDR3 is TGCAGTGCTACCCCGACAGGGATCAACTACGAGCAGTACTTC.

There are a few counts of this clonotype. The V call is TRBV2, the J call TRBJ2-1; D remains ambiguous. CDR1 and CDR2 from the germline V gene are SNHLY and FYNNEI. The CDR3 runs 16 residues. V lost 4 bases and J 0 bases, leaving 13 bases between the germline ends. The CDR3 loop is CASSGQTPSSYNEQFF. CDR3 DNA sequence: TGTGCCAGCAGTGGCCAGACTCCGAGCTCCTACAATGAGCAGTTCTTC.

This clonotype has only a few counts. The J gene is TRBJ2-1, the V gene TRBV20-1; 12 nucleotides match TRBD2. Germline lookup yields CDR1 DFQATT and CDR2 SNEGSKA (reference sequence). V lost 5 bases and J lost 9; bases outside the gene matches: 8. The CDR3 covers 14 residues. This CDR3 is CSAHRSSGGGEQFF. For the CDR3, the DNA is TGCAGTGCTCATCGTTCTAGCGGGGGGGGTGAGCAGTTCTTC.

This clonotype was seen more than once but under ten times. The CDR3 coding sequence is TGTGCCAGCAGTTCGCGACCATCAGAGACCCAGTACTTC. It specifies CASSSRPSETQYF. The V and J genes are TRBV12-3 or TRBV12-4 and TRBJ2-5; D gene ambiguous. V was clipped by 4 bases and J by 4 bases, with 10 bases between them. The CDR3 consists of 13 residues.

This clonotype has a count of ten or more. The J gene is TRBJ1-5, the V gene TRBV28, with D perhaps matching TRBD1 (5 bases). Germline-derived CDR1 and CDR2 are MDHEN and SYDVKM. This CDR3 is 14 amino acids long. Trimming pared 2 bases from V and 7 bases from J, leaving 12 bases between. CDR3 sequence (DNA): TGTGCCAGCAGTTTAAAGGGGAAGGTACAGCCCCAGCATTTT. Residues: CASSLKGKVQPQHF.

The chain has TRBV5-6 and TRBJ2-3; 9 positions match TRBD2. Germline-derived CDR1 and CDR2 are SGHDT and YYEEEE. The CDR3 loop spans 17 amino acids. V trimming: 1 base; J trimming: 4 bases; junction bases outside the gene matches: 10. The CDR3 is CASSLSRASGVPDTQYF. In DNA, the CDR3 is TGTGCCAGCAGCTTGAGTCGGGCTAGCGGGGTTCCAGATACGCAGTATTTT.

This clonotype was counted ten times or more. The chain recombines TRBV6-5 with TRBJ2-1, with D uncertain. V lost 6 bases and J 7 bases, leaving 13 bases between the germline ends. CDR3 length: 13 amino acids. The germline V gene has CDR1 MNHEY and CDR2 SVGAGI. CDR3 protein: CASSYSVRNEQFF. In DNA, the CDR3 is TGTGCCAGCAGCTATTCGGTGAGGAATGAGCAGTTCTTC.